This TCR beta chain was recorded in a study of technical replicates of blood from a handful of donors. V gave up 0 bases and J gave up 1 base, with 7 bases separating them. Germline loops: CDR1 SGHDN, CDR2 FVKESK. CDR3 length: 15 amino acids. Data came from immunoSEQ multiplex PCR; TCRdb stores just in-frame clones and leaves some out. Here the sample spans 70,000 to 85,000 clones, 92% being singletons. The receptor was derived from a human donor in good health. Sequences were obtained from T cells isolated from PBMCs. This sequence joins TRBV14 and TRBJ1-3; D is possibly TRBD1 (5 bases). The CDR3, as DNA: TGTGCCAGCAGCCAAGAATCAGGGTCTGGAAACACCATATATTTT. It translates to CASSQESGSGNTIYF.